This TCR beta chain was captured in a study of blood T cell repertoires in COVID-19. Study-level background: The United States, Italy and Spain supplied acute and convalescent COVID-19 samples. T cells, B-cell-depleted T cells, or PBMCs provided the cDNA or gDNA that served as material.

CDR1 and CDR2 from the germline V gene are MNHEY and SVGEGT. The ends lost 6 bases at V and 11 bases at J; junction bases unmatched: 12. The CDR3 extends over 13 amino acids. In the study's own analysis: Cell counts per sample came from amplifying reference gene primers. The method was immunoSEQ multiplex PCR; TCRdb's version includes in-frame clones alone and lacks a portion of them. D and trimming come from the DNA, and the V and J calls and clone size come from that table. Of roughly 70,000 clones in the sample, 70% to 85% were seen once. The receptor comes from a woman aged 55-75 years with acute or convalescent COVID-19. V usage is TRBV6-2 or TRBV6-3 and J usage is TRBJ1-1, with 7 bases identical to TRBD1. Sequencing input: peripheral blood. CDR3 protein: CASSKQGTTGAFF. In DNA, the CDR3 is TGTGCCAGCAGCAAACAGGGGACCACTGGGGCTTTCTTT.